What follows is one TCR beta chain and its context. The antigen remains undetermined. This entry is derived from a study of T cells expressing NK-cell markers. Germline V gene sequence: CDR1 SNHLY, CDR2 FYNNEI. There are 14 residues in the CDR3. Study-level points and caveats: Leadership of the CD3+CD56-NKG2C+ fraction also belonged to these clonotypes in four donors. What remained unclear was the HCMV specificity of expanded NKG2C+ T cell clones.

TCRdb derives one entry per CDR3 protein from the 5' RACE reads, leaving out DNA. The table lists 450,000 to 600,000 distinct CDR3 sequences. Sample: blood T cells: a sorted CD56 or NKG2C T cell subset, CD4+ or CD8+ T cells, or bulk PBMC T cells (not recorded which). V and J are TRBV2 and TRBJ2-2; the D call of TRBD1 rests on TCRdb alone, since no DNA is present to check it. This receptor was obtained from a man aged 18 to 29 in good health. This CDR3 is CASSEGRVAGELFF.